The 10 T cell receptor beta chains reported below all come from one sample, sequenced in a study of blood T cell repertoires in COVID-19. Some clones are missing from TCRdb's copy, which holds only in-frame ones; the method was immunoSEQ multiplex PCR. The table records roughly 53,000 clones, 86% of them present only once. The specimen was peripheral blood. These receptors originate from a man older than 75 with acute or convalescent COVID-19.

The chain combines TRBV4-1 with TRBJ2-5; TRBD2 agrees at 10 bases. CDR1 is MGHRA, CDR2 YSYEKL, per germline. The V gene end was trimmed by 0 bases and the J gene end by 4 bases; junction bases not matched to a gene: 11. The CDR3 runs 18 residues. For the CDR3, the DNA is TGCGCCAGCAGCCAAGATAGCGGTAGCGGGGGGCGGGGAGAGACCCAGTACTTC. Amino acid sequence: CASSQDSGSGGRGETQYF.

The CDR3 DNA is TGCGCCACCGGAACAGGGAGTCACACAGATACGCAGTATTTT. Residues: CATGTGSHTDTQYF. The V gene is TRBV5-1, the J gene TRBJ2-3; tentatively, D is TRBD1 (6 bases). CDR1 is SGHRS, CDR2 YFSETQ, per germline. CDR3 length: 14 amino acids. V was pared by 9 bases and J by 2 bases, with 16 bases between. Together with reference TRBV5-1 and TRBJ2-3, the CDR3 gives the full variable domain: KAGVTQTPRYLIKTRGQQVTLSCSPISGHRSVSWYQQTPGQGLQFLFEYFSETQRNKGNFPGRFSGRQFSNSRSEMNVSTLELGDSALYLCATGTGSHTDTQYFGPGTRLTVL.

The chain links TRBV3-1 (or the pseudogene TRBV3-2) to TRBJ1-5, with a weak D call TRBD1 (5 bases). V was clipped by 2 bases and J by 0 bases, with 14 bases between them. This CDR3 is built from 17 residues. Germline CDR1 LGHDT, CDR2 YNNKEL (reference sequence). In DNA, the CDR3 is TGTGCCAGCAGCCAAAGCGGGTGGGGGTATAGCAATCAGCCCCAGCATTTT. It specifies CASSQSGWGYSNQPQHF.

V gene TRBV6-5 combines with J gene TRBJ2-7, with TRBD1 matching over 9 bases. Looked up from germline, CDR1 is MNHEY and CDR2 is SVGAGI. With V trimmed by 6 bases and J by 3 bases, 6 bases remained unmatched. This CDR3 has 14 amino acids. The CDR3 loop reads CASSRGQGRYEQYF. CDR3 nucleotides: TGTGCCAGCAGCCGGGGACAGGGTCGCTACGAGCAGTACTTC.

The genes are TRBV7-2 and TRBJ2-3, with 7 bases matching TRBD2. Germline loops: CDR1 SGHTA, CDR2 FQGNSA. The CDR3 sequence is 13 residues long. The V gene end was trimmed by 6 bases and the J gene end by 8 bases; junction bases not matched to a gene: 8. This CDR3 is CASSLSGEGTQYF. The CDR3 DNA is TGTGCCAGCAGTTTAAGCGGGGAGGGTACGCAGTATTTT.

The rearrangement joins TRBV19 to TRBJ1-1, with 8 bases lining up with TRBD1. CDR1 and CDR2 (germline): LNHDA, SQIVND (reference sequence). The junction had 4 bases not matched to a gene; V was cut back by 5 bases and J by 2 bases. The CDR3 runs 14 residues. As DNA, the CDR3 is TGTGCCAGTAGTGGACAGGGACCTAACACTGAAGCTTTCTTT. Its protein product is CASSGQGPNTEAFF.

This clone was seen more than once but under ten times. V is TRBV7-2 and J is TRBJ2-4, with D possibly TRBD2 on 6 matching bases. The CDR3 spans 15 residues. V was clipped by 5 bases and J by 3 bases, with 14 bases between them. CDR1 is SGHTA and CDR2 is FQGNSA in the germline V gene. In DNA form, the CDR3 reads TGTGCCAGCAGCCTCCGGAGGGACGACAAAAACATTCAGTACTTC. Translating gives CASSLRRDDKNIQYF.

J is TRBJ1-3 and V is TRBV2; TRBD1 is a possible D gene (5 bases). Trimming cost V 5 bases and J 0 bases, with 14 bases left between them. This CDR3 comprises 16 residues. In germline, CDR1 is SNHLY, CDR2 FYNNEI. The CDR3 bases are TGTGCCAGCAGTACCCCGCGGGACGGCTCTGGAAACACCATATATTTT. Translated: CASSTPRDGSGNTIYF.

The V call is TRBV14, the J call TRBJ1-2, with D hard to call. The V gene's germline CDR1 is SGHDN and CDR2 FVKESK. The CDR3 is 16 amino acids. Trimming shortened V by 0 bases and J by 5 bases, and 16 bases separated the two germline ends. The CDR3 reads CASSQDTGFTLYGYTF. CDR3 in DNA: TGTGCCAGCAGCCAAGATACGGGGTTTACTCTATATGGCTACACCTTC.

The CDR3 here is CASSEGVRAGEKYNEQFF. Written as DNA, the CDR3 is TGCGCCAGCAGTGAGGGTGTCCGAGCGGGGGAGAAGTACAATGAGCAGTTCTTC. The chain is built from TRBV10-1 and TRBJ2-1; TRBD2 aligns across 8 bases. Germline V gene lookup returns CDR1 WNHNN and CDR2 SYGVQD (reference sequence). The CDR3 consists of 18 residues. Losses at the gene ends were 2 bases for V and 4 bases for J; bases not matched to a gene: 13.